Below, 18 T cell receptor beta chains from the same sample are listed, as sequenced in a study of T cell responses to AZD1222 COVID-19 vaccine. Assay: immunoSEQ multiplex PCR; the TCRdb copy retains only in-frame clones and omits some. This repertoire shows approximately 140,000 clones, 75% to 85% found once; its top ten account for roughly 4%. The specimen was peripheral blood, collected on day 0 of MenACWY control vaccination. The receptors here all came from an adult in good health.

The chain uses TRBV6-5 and TRBJ2-2; 10 bases agree with TRBD1. Germline lookup yields CDR1 MNHEY and CDR2 SVGAGI. This CDR3 region has 15 residues. The V gene end was trimmed by 4 bases and the J gene end by 7 bases; junction bases not matched to a gene: 6. The CDR3 sequence: CASSSDRGLVGELFF. As DNA, the CDR3 is TGTGCCAGCAGTTCCGACAGGGGGCTGGTCGGGGAGCTGTTTTTT.

This chain joins TRBV6-4 and TRBJ2-1; D is unresolved. This CDR3 is built from 14 residues. V was clipped by 5 bases and J by 5 bases, with 13 bases between them. Per germline, CDR1 MRHNA and CDR2 SNTAGT. The DNA for the CDR3 is TGTGCCAGCAGTAGTAGCAAGGCGGACAATGAGCAGTTCTTC. Amino acids: CASSSSKADNEQFF.

This clone was detected only once. The gene calls are TRBV6-5 and TRBJ1-6; TRBD1 is a possible D gene (6 bases). The ends were cut back, 2 bases at V and 8 bases at J, with 10 bases in the middle. In germline, CDR1 is MNHEY, CDR2 SVGAGI. This CDR3 is built from 14 residues. Here the CDR3 reads CASSYRGDYSPLHF. The CDR3 DNA reads as TGTGCCAGCAGTTACAGGGGGGACTATTCACCCCTCCACTTT.

This clone was seen a single time. V and J are TRBV6-5 and TRBJ1-4, with D possibly TRBD1 on 6 matching bases. The germline gives CDR1 MNHEY, CDR2 SVGAGI. Trimming pared 7 bases from V and 4 bases from J, leaving 10 bases between. This CDR3 spans 13 amino acids. CDR3: CASIRQVNEKLFF. The CDR3 DNA reads as TGTGCCAGCATTCGACAGGTTAATGAAAAACTGTTTTTT.

The rearrangement links TRBV5-1 to TRBJ2-3, with 11 bases that match TRBD1. The CDR3 has 16 residues. Germline CDR1 SGHRS, CDR2 YFSETQ. Trimming took 2 bases from V and 2 from J; bases not matched to a gene: 4. For the CDR3, the DNA is TGCGCCAGCAGCTTAGGACAGGGGGCTGCCACAGATACGCAGTATTTT. This gives the protein CASSLGQGAATDTQYF.

V usage is TRBV28 and J usage is TRBJ1-2; D gene ambiguous. The length of the CDR3 is 16 residues. The germline V and J ends were trimmed by 6 bases and 1 base, with 18 bases remaining between them. Germline CDR1 is MDHEN and CDR2 is SYDVKM. The CDR3 spells CASSIIAGDYNYGYTF. The CDR3 DNA is TGTGCCAGCAGCATTATAGCAGGAGACTATAACTATGGCTACACCTTC.

Only a few counts were recorded for this clone. J is TRBJ1-2 and V is TRBV4-1; 12 bases are shared with TRBD1. Trimming took 1 base from V and 5 from J; bases not matched to a gene: 5. The germline gives CDR1 MGHRA, CDR2 YSYEKL. The CDR3 is made up of 16 amino acids. The CDR3 DNA reads as TGCGCCAGCAGCCAAGGGGGACAGGGGGCTCTATATGGCTACACCTTC. Translation gives CASSQGGQGALYGYTF.

The chain is built from TRBV6-2 or TRBV6-3 and TRBJ2-5; D is ambiguous. Germline CDR1 MNHEY, CDR2 SVGEGT. Trimming removed 2 bases from V and 7 bases from J, with 11 bases in between. CDR3 size: 13 residues. The CDR3 DNA sequence: TGTGCCAGCAGTTACCCCTCTGGGTCGACCCAGTACTTC. Amino acid sequence: CASSYPSGSTQYF.

The chain carries TRBV9 and TRBJ1-4; D is perhaps TRBD1 (6 bases). Trimming cost V 4 bases and J 8 bases, with 18 bases left between them. The CDR3 is made up of 15 amino acids. The germline V gene encodes CDR1 SGDLS and CDR2 YYNGEE. The CDR3 loop reads CASSPQGTFREKLFF. The CDR3 nucleotides are TGTGCCAGCAGCCCTCAGGGGACGTTTCGGGAAAAACTGTTTTTT.

This chain joins TRBV4-1 and TRBJ2-1, with D perhaps TRBD1 (6 bases). V was shortened by 6 bases and J by 6 bases, with 18 bases between the two germline ends. The CDR3 has 15 residues. Germline values: CDR1 MGHRA, CDR2 YSYEKL. CDR3 bases: TGCGCCAGCAGGCAGGGGCACCGAGACGGCAATGAGCAGTTCTTC. Its translation is CASRQGHRDGNEQFF.

The chain recombines TRBV6-5 with TRBJ2-2; no clear D. V gave up 6 bases and J gave up 5 bases, with 4 bases separating them. This CDR3 has 11 residues. Germline CDR1 and CDR2: MNHEY and SVGAGI. The CDR3 region is CASRRTGELFF. The CDR3 DNA is TGTGCCAGCAGGAGGACCGGGGAGCTGTTTTTT.

This chain joins TRBV5-8 and TRBJ1-2, with TRBD1 identical over 11 bases. CDR1 is SGHTS, CDR2 YDEGEE, per germline. The CDR3 is 14 amino acids. J gave up 5 bases and V 3 bases, and 3 bases lay outside the gene matches. CDR3: CASSSGQGAYGYTF. The CDR3 nucleotides are TGTGCCAGCAGCTCAGGACAGGGGGCGTATGGCTACACCTTC. The complete variable domain, with remaining parts taken from reference TRBV5-8 and TRBJ1-2, reads EAGVTQSPTHLIKTRGQQATLRCSPISGHTSVYWYQQALGLGLQFLLWYDEGEERNRGNFPPRFSGRQFPNYSSELNVNALELEDSALYLCASSSGQGAYGYTFGSGTRLTVV.

This clone has more than one count but fewer than ten. The chain is built from TRBV7-9 and TRBJ1-4; 10 nucleotides align to TRBD1. CDR1 is SEHNR, CDR2 FQNEAQ, per germline (reference sequence). Losses at the gene ends were 2 bases for V and 8 bases for J; bases not matched to a gene: 5. CDR3 length: 15 amino acids. CDR3 in DNA: TGTGCCAGCAGCTTACGGACAGGGGGTGGAGAAAAACTGTTTTTT. Its protein product is CASSLRTGGGEKLFF.

This clone was counted a single time. The chain couples TRBV28 to TRBJ2-2, with TRBD2 as a possible D gene (7 bases). Germline lookup yields CDR1 MDHEN and CDR2 SYDVKM. V shed 6 bases and J shed 7 bases, with 12 bases lying between them. The length of the CDR3 is 13 residues. CDR3 sequence: CASRQGGSGELFF. The CDR3 DNA is TGTGCCAGCAGACAGGGCGGGAGCGGGGAGCTGTTTTTT.

The rearrangement joins TRBV6-5 to TRBJ1-2; no firm D call. V shed 7 bases and J shed 1 base, with 7 bases lying between them. This CDR3 is 12 amino acids long. CDR1 and CDR2 (germline): MNHEY, SVGAGI. In DNA, the CDR3 is TGTGCCAGCACCATGAATAACTATGGCTACACCTTC. It specifies CASTMNNYGYTF.

This chain uses TRBV21-1 with TRBJ2-2. TRBV21-1 is a recognized pseudogene. The length of the CDR3 is 17 residues. CDR3 protein: CASTKRFGGRCTGELFF. DNA for the CDR3: TGTGCCAGCACCAAAAGGTTTGGGGGGCGGTGCACCGGGGAGCTGTTTTTT.

The chain recombines TRBV6-2 or TRBV6-3 with TRBJ1-5, with D hard to call. The length of the CDR3 is 13 residues. Germline V gene sequence: CDR1 MNHEY, CDR2 SVGEGT. Trimming left V 1 base short and J 5 bases short, with 6 bases between. Here the CDR3 reads CASSYWGDQPQHF. In nucleotides, the CDR3 is TGTGCCAGCAGTTACTGGGGTGATCAGCCCCAGCATTTT.

This rearrangement joins TRBV11-2 to TRBJ1-4; 9 bases agree with TRBD1. Germline-derived CDR1 and CDR2 are SGHAT and FQNNGV. The J segment lost 6 bases and the V segment lost 5 bases, leaving 10 bases of the junction unmatched. This CDR3 is built from 16 residues. The CDR3 protein is CASSQWTGEGHEKLFF. The CDR3 coding sequence is TGTGCCAGCAGCCAGTGGACAGGGGAAGGCCATGAAAAACTGTTTTTT.